This TCR beta chain originates from a study of CD8+CD57+ T cells in acquired aplastic anemia. Study summary: Sorted CD4+ and CD8+ cells gave a mean 3.2 ug DNA, range roughly 0.19 to 30 ug.

This CDR3 has 13 amino acids. Trimming removed 5 bases from V and 0 bases from J; junction bases left unmatched: 0. CDR1 and CDR2 (germline): SGHVS, FNYEAQ. Previously, flow cytometry had revealed CD8+CD57+ cell expansion in the patients chosen for sequencing. This clonotype was counted ten times or more. Profiling of TCR beta VDJ combinations and CDR3 sequences used genomic DNA as template. MiXCR, run by TCRdb on the reads, gives a single entry per CDR3 protein. The sample has under 200,000 distinct CDR3 sequences; around 45% are singletons. This receptor was obtained from a human donor with aplastic anemia. The sequenced sample consisted of sorted CD4+, CD8+, or CD8+CD57+ T cells (not recorded which) from PBMCs. The V gene is TRBV7-6, the J gene TRBJ1-1, with 7 bases aligning to TRBD1. The CDR3 protein is CASSRGLNTEAFF. CDR3 DNA sequence: TGTGCCAGCAGCAGGGGGCTGAACACTGAAGCTTTCTTT.